This T cell receptor (beta chain) was documented in a study of graft-versus-host responses after intestinal transplantation. Study summary: Isolated intestinal, liver-intestinal, or multivisceral transplants were what recipients had.

Study results and limitations: GvH clones turned up in recipient marrow; some had shown up first in ileum or blood. With peak circulating GvH clone levels came an association with early post-transplant HvG declines. Allograft clonal ratios (graft-versus-host to host-versus-graft) were high in patients who had graft-donor T cell macrochimerism.

Produced via immunoSEQ multiplex PCR; TCRdb's table is partial and in-frame only. The table has approximately 88,000 clones, roughly 90% seen once. With respect to this clone: Its cognate antigen is unknown.

Sample: unstimulated CD4+ T cells sorted from spleen or lymph node cells, taken before intestinal transplant. This TCR derives from a human donor who received an intestinal transplant.

The CDR3 DNA reads TGTGCTAGCGTAGTAGTAGTTGCTTTCTTT. Its protein is CASVVVVAFF. The J gene is TRBJ1-1, the V gene TRBV7-7; D ambiguous. This CDR3 has 10 residues. CDR1 and CDR2 from the germline V gene are SSHAT and FNYEAQ (reference sequence). The full variable domain, its missing parts supplied by reference TRBV7-7 and TRBJ1-1, is GAGVSQSPRYKVTKRGQDVTLRCDPISSHATLYWYQQALGQGPEFLTYFNYEAQPDKSGLPSDRFSAERPEGSISTLTIQRTEQRDSAMYRCASVVVVAFFGQGTRLTVV.